A selection of T cell receptor beta chains follows, all from one sample in a study of cytomegalovirus exposure and HLA in healthy donors. The protocol was immunoSEQ multiplex PCR, while the TCRdb copy is restricted to in-frame clones and leaves out a portion. The sample has roughly 180,000 clones; approximately 80% are singletons. Source material: PBMCs. All receptors derive from a woman aged 30 to 39 in good health and CMV-seropositive. Each CDR3 is given with its conserved first and last residue. The D gene is left open where the match is weak. Some rows mark clone size as missing; the rest say once, few, many or name a class of expanded clone.

TRBV27,-,12,TRBJ1-3,-,TGTGCCAGCAGTGCCGGTGGAAACACCATATATTTT,CASSAGGNTIYF
TRBV13,-,17,TRBJ2-1,-,TGTGCCAGCAGCTTAGACCTTCGGAGGAACTCCTACAATGAGCAGTTCTTC,CASSLDLRRNSYNEQFF
TRBV10-3,-,14,TRBJ1-4,-,TGTGCCATCAGTGAGGCAGGGCGGACTGAAAAACTGTTTTTT,CAISEAGRTEKLFF
TRBV5-5,-,15,TRBJ2-3,TRBD1,TGTGCCAGCAGCCCTGGACAGGTTCTACCCGATACGCAGTATTTT,CASSPGQVLPDTQYF
TRBV19,-,14,TRBJ2-3,-,TGTGCCAGTAGTAGGACGGGGGGCACAGATACGCAGTATTTT,CASSRTGGTDTQYF
TRBV4-1,-,13,TRBJ2-5,-,TGCGCCAGCAGCCAAGAGCTCGAGGAGACCCAGTACTTC,CASSQELEETQYF
TRBV5-1,-,14,TRBJ2-1,-,TGCGCCAGCAGCTTGCCCCGACTGGACAATGAGCAGTTCTTC,CASSLPRLDNEQFF
TRBV28,-,12,TRBJ2-3,-,TGTGCCACCCGCGTGGGGAGCGATACGCAGTATTTT,CATRVGSDTQYF
TRBV10-2,-,16,TRBJ2-1,TRBD2,TGCGCCAGCAGTAATCTACTAGCGGGTTTCAACAATGAGCAGTTCTTC,CASSNLLAGFNNEQFF
TRBV27,-,14,TRBJ1-3,-,TGTGCCAGCGGATTATTTCCAGGGGCCAACACCATATATTTT,CASGLFPGANTIYF
TRBV6-5,-,15,TRBJ2-7,TRBD2,TGTGCCAGCAGTTACGTGGCTAGCGGCGCCTACGAGCAGTACTTC,CASSYVASGAYEQYF
TRBV5-1,-,15,TRBJ2-7,TRBD1,TGCGCCAGCAGCTCGCCGCGACAGGGGGCCTACGAGCAGTACTTC,CASSSPRQGAYEQYF
TRBV7-9,-,14,TRBJ1-2,TRBD1,TGTTCCAGCAGCCCCCCGGGACAGGGGGTTGGCTACACCTTC,CSSSPPGQGVGYTF
TRBV4-1,-,16,TRBJ2-7,TRBD2,TGCGCCAGCAGCCAAGCTGTCAGCGGGGTAGCCTACGAGCAGTACTTC,CASSQAVSGVAYEQYF
TRBV7-6,-,13,TRBJ2-7,TRBD2,TGTGCCAGCGGGGAGGGGTGGGCCTACGAGCAGTACTTC,CASGEGWAYEQYF
TRBV19,-,12,TRBJ1-5,-,TGTGCCAGTAGTCCGGAGTGGGGGGCCCAGCATTTT,CASSPEWGAQHF
TRBV15,-,16,TRBJ2-1,TRBD1,TGTGCCACCAGCAGGGACAGGGATCGGTCCTACAATGAGCAGTTCTTC,CATSRDRDRSYNEQFF
TRBV14,-,18,TRBJ2-1,TRBD2,TGTGCCAGCAGCCAAGATTTCGGGGGGGTTAGCTCCTACAATGAGCAGTTCTTC,CASSQDFGGVSSYNEQFF
TRBV27,-,14,TRBJ1-2,TRBD1,TGTGCCAGCAGCCCGGGACAGAGCTTCTATGGCTACACCTTC,CASSPGQSFYGYTF
TRBV5-1,-,14,TRBJ2-2,TRBD1,TGCGCCAGCAGCCTAGGACAGGGTGACGGGGAGCTGTTTTTT,CASSLGQGDGELFF
TRBV7-6,-,15,TRBJ1-5,-,TGTGCCAGCAGCTTACAACAGGGAGAACATCAGCCCCAGCATTTT,CASSLQQGEHQPQHF
TRBV2,-,13,TRBJ2-3,-,TGTGCCAGCCCGGGTTCGGTTGCAGATACGCAGTATTTT,CASPGSVADTQYF
TRBV2,-,13,TRBJ2-2,-,TGTGCCAGCAGCGGCAGGGAAGGCGGGGAGCTGTTTTTT,CASSGREGGELFF
TRBV27,-,18,TRBJ2-4,TRBD2,TGTGCCAGCAGTGCCCGACTAGCGAGAGCTGGAGCCAAAAACATTCAGTACTTC,CASSARLARAGAKNIQYF
TRBV4-1,-,14,TRBJ1-1,-,TGCGCCAGCAGCCACAACAGTATGAACACTGAAGCTTTCTTT,CASSHNSMNTEAFF
TRBV27,-,16,TRBJ1-5,-,TGTGCCAGCACCCCCAGGAGTACAGGCTTCAATCAGCCCCAGCATTTT,CASTPRSTGFNQPQHF
TRBV4-2,-,16,TRBJ1-2,-,TGTGCCAGCAGCCAAGATACGACAGAATCTAACTATGGCTACACCTTC,CASSQDTTESNYGYTF
TRBV7-9,-,17,TRBJ1-1,-,TGTGCCAGCAGCTTAGCGGAAGGGGCTCCCCCCTACACTGAAGCTTTCTTT,CASSLAEGAPPYTEAFF
TRBV2,-,18,TRBJ1-4,TRBD1,TGTGCCAGCAGTGACGCCAAAACCGGGACAGGGGGTCAAGAAAAACTGTTTTTT,CASSDAKTGTGGQEKLFF
TRBV21-1,-,15,TRBJ1-1,-,TGTGCCAGCAGCAAAGGGGGCATCCAGAACACTGAAGCTTTCTTT,CASSKGGIQNTEAFF
TRBV7-7,-,15,TRBJ2-5,-,TGTGCTAGCACCCCAGGTGCGGAGGCTCGAGAGACCCAGTACTTC,CASTPGAEARETQYF
TRBV11-2,few,14,TRBJ1-3,-,TGTGCCAGCAGCACTGGGGGGGGCTTGAGCACCATATATTTT,CASSTGGGLSTIYF
TRBV6-5,few,16,TRBJ1-1,TRBD1,TGTGCCAGCAGTTCCGGGACAGGTTACATGAACACTGAAGCTTTCTTT,CASSSGTGYMNTEAFF
TRBV7-9,few,14,TRBJ2-7,TRBD1,TGTGCCAGCAGCGGCCGGGACAGACACTACGAGCAGTACTTC,CASSGRDRHYEQYF
TRBV27,-,16,TRBJ1-5,-,TGTGCCAGCAGTTTAGCAGGAGAGGGTTATGGCCAGCCCCAGCATTTT,CASSLAGEGYGQPQHF
TRBV15,-,18,TRBJ1-2,TRBD1,TGTGCCACCAGCAGAGATCCCACGACAGGGCGACCTCTCGGAGGCTACACCTTC,CATSRDPTTGRPLGGYTF